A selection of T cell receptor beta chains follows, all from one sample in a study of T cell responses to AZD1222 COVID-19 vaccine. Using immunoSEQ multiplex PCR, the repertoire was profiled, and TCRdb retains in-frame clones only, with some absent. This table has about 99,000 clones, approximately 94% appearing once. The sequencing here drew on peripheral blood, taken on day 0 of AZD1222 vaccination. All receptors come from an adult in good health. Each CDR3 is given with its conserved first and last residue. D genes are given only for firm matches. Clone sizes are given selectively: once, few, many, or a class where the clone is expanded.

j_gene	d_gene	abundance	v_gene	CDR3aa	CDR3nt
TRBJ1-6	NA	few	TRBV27	CASKQGRSSYNSPLHF	TGTGCCAGCAAACAGGGTCGGAGCTCCTATAATTCACCCCTCCACTTT
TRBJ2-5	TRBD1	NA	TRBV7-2	CASSGTGGFETQYF	TGTGCCAGCAGCGGGACAGGGGGATTCGAGACCCAGTACTTC
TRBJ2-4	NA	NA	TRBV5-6	CASSLIRKGAAKNIQYF	TGTGCCAGCAGCTTGATTAGGAAAGGGGCAGCCAAAAACATTCAGTACTTC
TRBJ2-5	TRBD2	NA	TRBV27	CASSLEAGGLLETQYF	TGTGCCAGCAGTTTAGAAGCGGGGGGGCTGTTGGAGACCCAGTACTTC
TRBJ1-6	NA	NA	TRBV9	CASSVEMTVSPLHF	TGTGCCAGCAGCGTAGAGATGACAGTTTCACCCCTCCACTTT
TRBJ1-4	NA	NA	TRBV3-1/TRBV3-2	CASSYRSGTQTNEKLFF	TGTGCCAGCAGCTATAGGTCTGGGACTCAAACTAATGAAAAACTGTTTTTT
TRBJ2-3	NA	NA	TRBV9	CASIPGRGIGTDTQYF	TGTGCCAGCATCCCAGGACGGGGGATTGGCACAGATACGCAGTATTTT
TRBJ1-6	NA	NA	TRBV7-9	CASSLSSGSSPLHF	TGTGCCAGCAGCTTAAGTAGTGGGAGTTCACCCCTCCACTTT
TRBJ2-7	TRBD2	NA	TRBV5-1	CASSLVPSGSSYEQYF	TGCGCCAGCAGCTTGGTTCCTAGCGGGAGCTCCTACGAGCAGTACTTC
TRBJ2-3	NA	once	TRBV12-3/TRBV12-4	CASSSVFGDTQYF	TGTGCCAGCAGTTCCGTGTTCGGGGATACGCAGTATTTT
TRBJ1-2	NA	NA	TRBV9	CASSVAPGRRSYGYTF	TGTGCCAGCAGCGTAGCACCGGGAAGAAGGAGCTATGGCTACACCTTC
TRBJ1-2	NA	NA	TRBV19	CASSTSTGSGVKGYTF	TGTGCCAGTAGTACCTCGACAGGTAGTGGGGTGAAAGGCTACACCTTC
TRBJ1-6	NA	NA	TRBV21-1	CASRRHRLHF	TGTGCCAGCAGGCGTCATCGTCTCCACTTT
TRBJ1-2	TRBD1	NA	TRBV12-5	CASGLTGGYGYTF	TGTGCTAGTGGTCTGACAGGGGGCTATGGCTACACCTTC
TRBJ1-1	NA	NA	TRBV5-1	CASTGTMNTEAFF	TGCGCCAGTACAGGGACCATGAACACTGAAGCTTTCTTT
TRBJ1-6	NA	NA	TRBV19	CASSRQGRNSPLHF	TGTGCCAGTAGTCGTCAGGGGAGGAATTCACCCCTCCACTTT
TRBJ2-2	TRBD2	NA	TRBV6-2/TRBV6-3	CASSYLVHLTSGSTGELFF	TGTGCCAGCAGTTATCTCGTCCATCTTACTAGCGGGAGTACCGGGGAGCTGTTTTTT
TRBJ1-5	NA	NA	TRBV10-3	CAIGGLGPQHF	TGTGCCATCGGGGGCCTGGGGCCCCAGCATTTT
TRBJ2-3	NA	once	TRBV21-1	CASSKETDFTDTQYF	TGTGCCAGCAGCAAAGAGACGGATTTCACAGATACGCAGTATTTT
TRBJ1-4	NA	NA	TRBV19	CASSIQATNEKLFF	TGTGCCAGTAGCATACAGGCAACTAATGAAAAACTGTTTTTT
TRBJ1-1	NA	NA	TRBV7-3	CASSLKPPNTEAFF	TGTGCCAGCAGCTTAAAGCCGCCGAACACTGAAGCTTTCTTT
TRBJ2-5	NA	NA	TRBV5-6	CASSFGSQETQYF	TGTGCCAGCAGCTTCGGCAGTCAAGAGACCCAGTACTTC
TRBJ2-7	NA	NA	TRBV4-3	CASSPQGGTEQYF	TGCGCCAGCAGCCCCCAAGGGGGGACCGAGCAGTACTTC
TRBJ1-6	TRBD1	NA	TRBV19	CASRTGQGGSPLHF	TGTGCCAGTAGAACGGGACAGGGGGGTTCACCCCTCCACTTT
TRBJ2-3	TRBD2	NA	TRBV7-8	CASSLGGSLPHSDTQYF	TGTGCCAGCAGCCTCGGCGGGAGCCTCCCACATTCAGATACGCAGTATTTT
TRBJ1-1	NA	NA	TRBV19	CASSITGGTEAFF	TGTGCCAGTAGTATAACCGGGGGTACGGAAGCTTTCTTT
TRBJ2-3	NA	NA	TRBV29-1	CSVDSITQYF	TGCAGCGTAGACTCGATAACGCAGTATTTT
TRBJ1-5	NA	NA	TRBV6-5	CASSQTRYSNQPQHF	TGTGCCAGCAGCCAAACCCGCTATAGCAATCAGCCCCAGCATTTT
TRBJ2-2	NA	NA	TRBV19	CASSARDSPTGELFF	TGTGCCAGTAGTGCGCGGGACAGCCCCACCGGGGAGCTGTTTTTT
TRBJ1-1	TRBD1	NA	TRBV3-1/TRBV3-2	CASSQGTGTNTEAFF	TGTGCCAGCAGCCAAGGGACAGGGACAAACACTGAAGCTTTCTTT
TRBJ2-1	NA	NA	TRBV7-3	CASSFAGGYNEQFF	TGTGCCAGCAGCTTTGCCGGGGGTTACAATGAGCAGTTCTTC